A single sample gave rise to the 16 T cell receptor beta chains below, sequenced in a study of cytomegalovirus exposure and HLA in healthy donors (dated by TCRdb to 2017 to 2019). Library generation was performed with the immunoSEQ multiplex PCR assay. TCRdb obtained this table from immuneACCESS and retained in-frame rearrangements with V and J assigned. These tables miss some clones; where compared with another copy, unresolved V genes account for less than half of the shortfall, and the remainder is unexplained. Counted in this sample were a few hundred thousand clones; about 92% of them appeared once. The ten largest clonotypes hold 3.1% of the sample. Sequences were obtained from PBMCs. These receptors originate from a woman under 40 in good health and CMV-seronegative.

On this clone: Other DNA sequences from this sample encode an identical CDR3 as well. CDR3 sequence (DNA): TGTGCCAGCAGTTTAGGGGGGTCCAATCAGCCCCAGCATTTT. Translated: CASSLGGSNQPQHF. This sequence joins TRBV27 and TRBJ1-5; a possible D gene is TRBD1 (5 bases). Germline CDR1 is MNHEY and CDR2 is SMNVEV (reference sequence). The ends were cut back, 2 bases at V and 3 bases at J, with 8 bases in the middle. The CDR3 is 14 residues long.

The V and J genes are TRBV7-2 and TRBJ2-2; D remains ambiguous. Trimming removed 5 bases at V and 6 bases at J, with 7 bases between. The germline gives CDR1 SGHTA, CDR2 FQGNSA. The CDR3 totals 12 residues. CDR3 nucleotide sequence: TGTGCCAGCAGCCGACGGGCCGGGGAGCTGTTTTTT. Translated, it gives CASSRRAGELFF.

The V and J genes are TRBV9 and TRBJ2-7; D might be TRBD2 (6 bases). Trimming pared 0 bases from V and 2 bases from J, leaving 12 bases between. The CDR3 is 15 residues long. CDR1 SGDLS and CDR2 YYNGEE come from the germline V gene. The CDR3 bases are TGTGCCAGCAGCGTAGATGGCGGGGTAGCCTACGAGCAGTACTTC. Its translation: CASSVDGGVAYEQYF. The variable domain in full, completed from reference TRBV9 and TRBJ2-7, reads DSGVTQTPKHLITATGQRVTLRCSPRSGDLSVYWYQQSLDQGLQFLIQYYNGEERAKGNILERFSAQQFPDLHSELNLSSLELGDSALYFCASSVDGGVAYEQYFGPGTRLTVT.

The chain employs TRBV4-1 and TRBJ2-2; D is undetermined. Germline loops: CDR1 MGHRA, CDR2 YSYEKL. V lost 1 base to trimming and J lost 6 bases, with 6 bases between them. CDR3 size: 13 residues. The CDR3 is CASSQVAPGELFF. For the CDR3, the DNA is TGCGCCAGCAGCCAAGTAGCTCCCGGGGAGCTGTTTTTT.

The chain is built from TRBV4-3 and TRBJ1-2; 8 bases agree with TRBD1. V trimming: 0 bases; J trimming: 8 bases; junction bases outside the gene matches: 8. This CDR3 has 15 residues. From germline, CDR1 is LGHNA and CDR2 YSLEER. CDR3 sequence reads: CASSQDQGQDRGYTF. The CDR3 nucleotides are TGCGCCAGCAGCCAAGATCAGGGACAGGACCGCGGCTACACCTTC.

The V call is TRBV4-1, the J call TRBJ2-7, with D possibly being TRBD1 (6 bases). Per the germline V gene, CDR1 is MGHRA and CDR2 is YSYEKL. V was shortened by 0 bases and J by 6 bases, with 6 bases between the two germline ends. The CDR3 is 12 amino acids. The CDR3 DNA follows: TGCGCCAGCAGCCAAGAGGGGGCCGAGCAGTACTTC. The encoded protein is CASSQEGAEQYF.

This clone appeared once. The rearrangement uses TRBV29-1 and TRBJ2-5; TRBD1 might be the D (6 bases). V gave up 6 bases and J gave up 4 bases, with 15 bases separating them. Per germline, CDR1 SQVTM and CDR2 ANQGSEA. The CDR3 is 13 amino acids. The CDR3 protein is CSVNGQFGETQYF. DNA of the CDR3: TGCAGCGTAAACGGACAGTTTGGAGAGACCCAGTACTTC. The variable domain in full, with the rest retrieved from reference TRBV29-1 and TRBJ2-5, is SAVISQKPSRDICQRGTSLTIQCQVDSQVTMMFWYRQQPGQSLTLIATANQGSEATYESGFVIDKFPISRPNLTFSTLTVSNMSPEDSSIYLCSVNGQFGETQYFGPGTRLLVL.

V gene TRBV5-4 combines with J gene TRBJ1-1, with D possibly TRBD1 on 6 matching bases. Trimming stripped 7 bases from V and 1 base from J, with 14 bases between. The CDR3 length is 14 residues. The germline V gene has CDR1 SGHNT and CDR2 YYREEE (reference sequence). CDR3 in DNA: TGTGCCAGCGCTGAAGGGGGGCGGAACACTGAAGCTTTCTTT. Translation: CASAEGGRNTEAFF.

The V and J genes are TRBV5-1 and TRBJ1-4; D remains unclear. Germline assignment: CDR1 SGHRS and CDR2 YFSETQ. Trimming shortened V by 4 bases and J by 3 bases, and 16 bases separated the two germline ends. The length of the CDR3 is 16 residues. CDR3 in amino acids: CASSGGASIPNEKLFF. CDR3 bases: TGCGCCAGCAGCGGTGGAGCATCCATACCTAATGAAAAACTGTTTTTT. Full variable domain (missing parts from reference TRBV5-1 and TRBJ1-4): KAGVTQTPRYLIKTRGQQVTLSCSPISGHRSVSWYQQTPGQGLQFLFEYFSETQRNKGNFPGRFSGRQFSNSRSEMNVSTLELGDSALYLCASSGGASIPNEKLFFGSGTQLSVL.

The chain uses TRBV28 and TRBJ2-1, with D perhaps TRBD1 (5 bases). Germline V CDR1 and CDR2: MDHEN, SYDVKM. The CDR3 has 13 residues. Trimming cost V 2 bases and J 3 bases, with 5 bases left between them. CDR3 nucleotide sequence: TGTGCCAGCAGTTTACAGGGCTACAATGAGCAGTTCTTC. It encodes CASSLQGYNEQFF.

In DNA form, the CDR3 reads TGTGCCAGCAGCTTGGTTACGGGACAGGGGACAGATACGCAGTATTTT. Residues: CASSLVTGQGTDTQYF. The V and J genes are TRBV5-6 and TRBJ2-3; 10 bases match TRBD1. Trimming cost V 0 bases and J 3 bases; bases outside gene matches: 4. The CDR3 consists of 16 residues. CDR1 is SGHDT, CDR2 YYEEEE, per germline.

The CDR3 DNA reads TGTGCCAGCAGCTCCGGGACCCACTACGAGCAGTACTTC. Amino acid sequence: CASSSGTHYEQYF. The chain uses TRBV5-6 and TRBJ2-7; perhaps D is TRBD1 or TRBD2 (5 bases each). The CDR3 covers 13 residues. The V and J ends lost 3 bases and 3 bases respectively, with 10 bases between them. The germline V gene encodes CDR1 SGHDT and CDR2 YYEEEE.

CDR3 sequence: CASSPGGLASGRPYEQYF. The DNA for the CDR3 is TGTGCCAGCAGCCCGGGGGGACTAGCGAGCGGGCGACCGTACGAGCAGTACTTC. The rearrangement uses TRBV11-3 and TRBJ2-7; 10 positions agree with TRBD2. The germline V gene has CDR1 SGHNT and CDR2 YENEEA. V lost 5 bases to trimming and J lost 4 bases; unmatched junction nucleotides: 17. The CDR3 has 18 residues.

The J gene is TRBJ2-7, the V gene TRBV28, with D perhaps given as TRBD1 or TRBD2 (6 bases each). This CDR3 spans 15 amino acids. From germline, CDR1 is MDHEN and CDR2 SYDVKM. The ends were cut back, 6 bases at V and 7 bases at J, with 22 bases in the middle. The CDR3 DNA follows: TGTGCCAGCAGCTTAGACCGATCGGGGGCGCGGGAGCAGTACTTC. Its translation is CASSLDRSGAREQYF.

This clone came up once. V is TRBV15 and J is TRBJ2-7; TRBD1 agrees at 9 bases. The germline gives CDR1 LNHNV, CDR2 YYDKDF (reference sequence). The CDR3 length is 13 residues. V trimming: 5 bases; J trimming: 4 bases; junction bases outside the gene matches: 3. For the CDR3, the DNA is TGTGCCACCAGCCCCGGGACAGGGTACGAGCAGTACTTC. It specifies CATSPGTGYEQYF.

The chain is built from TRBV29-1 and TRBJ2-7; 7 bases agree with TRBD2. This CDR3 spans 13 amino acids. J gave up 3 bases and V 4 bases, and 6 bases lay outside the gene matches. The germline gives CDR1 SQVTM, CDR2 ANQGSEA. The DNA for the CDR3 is TGCAGCGTTGTGGCGGGAGTTAACTACGAGCAGTACTTC. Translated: CSVVAGVNYEQYF.